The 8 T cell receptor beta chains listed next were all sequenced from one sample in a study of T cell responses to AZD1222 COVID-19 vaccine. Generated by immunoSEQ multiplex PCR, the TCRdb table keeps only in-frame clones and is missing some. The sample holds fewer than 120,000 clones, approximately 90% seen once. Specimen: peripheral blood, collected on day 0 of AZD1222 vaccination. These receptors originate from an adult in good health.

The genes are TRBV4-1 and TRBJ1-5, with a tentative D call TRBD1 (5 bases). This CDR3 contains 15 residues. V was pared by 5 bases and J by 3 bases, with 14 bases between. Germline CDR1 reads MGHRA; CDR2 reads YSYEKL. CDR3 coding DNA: TGCGCCAGCAGCGCCAGGGTGGGGGACAATCAGCCCCAGCATTTT. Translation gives CASSARVGDNQPQHF.

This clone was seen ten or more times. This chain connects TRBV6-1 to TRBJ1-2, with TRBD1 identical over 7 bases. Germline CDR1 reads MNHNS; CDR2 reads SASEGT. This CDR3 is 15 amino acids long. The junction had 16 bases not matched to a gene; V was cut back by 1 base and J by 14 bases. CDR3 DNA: TGTGCCAGCAGTGAAGATGGGACAGAGTTTTATGGCGGGACCTTC. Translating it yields CASSEDGTEFYGGTF.

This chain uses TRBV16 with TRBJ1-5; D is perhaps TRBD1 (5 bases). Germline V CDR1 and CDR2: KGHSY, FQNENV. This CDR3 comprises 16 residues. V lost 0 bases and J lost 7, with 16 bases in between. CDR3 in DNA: TGTGCCAGCAGCCAATCGGGCTTTAGGCAGGGCCAGCCCCAGCATTTT. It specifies CASSQSGFRQGQPQHF.

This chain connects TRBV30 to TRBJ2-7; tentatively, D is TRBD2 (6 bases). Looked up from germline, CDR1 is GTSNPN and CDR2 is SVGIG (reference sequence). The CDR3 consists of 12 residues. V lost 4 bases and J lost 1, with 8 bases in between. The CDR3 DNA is TGTGCCTGGACGGGAGTTTCCTACGAGCAGTACTTC. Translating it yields CAWTGVSYEQYF.

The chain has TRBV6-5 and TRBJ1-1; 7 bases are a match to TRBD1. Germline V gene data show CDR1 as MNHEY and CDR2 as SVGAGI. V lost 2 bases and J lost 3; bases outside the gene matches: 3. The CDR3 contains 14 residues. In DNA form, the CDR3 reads TGTGCCAGCAGTTACAGGGGGCGGCACACTGAAGCTTTCTTT. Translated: CASSYRGRHTEAFF.

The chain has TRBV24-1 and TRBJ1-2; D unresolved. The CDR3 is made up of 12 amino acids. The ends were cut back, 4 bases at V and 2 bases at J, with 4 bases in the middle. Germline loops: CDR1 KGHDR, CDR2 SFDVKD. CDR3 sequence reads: CATSDSNYGYTF. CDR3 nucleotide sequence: TGTGCCACCAGTGACAGCAACTATGGCTACACCTTC.

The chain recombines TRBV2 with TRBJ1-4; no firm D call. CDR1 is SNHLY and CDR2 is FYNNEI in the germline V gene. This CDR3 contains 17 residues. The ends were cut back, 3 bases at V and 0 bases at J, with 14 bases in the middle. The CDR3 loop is CASSDEVAAATNEKLFF. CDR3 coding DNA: TGTGCCAGCAGTGATGAGGTTGCAGCGGCAACTAATGAAAAACTGTTTTTT.

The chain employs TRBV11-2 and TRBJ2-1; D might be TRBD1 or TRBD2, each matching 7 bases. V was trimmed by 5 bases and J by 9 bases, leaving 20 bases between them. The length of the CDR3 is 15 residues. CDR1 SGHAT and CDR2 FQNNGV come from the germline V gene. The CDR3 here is CASSKRGQGGREQFF. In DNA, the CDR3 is TGTGCCAGCAGCAAGCGGGGCCAGGGGGGTCGTGAGCAGTTCTTC.